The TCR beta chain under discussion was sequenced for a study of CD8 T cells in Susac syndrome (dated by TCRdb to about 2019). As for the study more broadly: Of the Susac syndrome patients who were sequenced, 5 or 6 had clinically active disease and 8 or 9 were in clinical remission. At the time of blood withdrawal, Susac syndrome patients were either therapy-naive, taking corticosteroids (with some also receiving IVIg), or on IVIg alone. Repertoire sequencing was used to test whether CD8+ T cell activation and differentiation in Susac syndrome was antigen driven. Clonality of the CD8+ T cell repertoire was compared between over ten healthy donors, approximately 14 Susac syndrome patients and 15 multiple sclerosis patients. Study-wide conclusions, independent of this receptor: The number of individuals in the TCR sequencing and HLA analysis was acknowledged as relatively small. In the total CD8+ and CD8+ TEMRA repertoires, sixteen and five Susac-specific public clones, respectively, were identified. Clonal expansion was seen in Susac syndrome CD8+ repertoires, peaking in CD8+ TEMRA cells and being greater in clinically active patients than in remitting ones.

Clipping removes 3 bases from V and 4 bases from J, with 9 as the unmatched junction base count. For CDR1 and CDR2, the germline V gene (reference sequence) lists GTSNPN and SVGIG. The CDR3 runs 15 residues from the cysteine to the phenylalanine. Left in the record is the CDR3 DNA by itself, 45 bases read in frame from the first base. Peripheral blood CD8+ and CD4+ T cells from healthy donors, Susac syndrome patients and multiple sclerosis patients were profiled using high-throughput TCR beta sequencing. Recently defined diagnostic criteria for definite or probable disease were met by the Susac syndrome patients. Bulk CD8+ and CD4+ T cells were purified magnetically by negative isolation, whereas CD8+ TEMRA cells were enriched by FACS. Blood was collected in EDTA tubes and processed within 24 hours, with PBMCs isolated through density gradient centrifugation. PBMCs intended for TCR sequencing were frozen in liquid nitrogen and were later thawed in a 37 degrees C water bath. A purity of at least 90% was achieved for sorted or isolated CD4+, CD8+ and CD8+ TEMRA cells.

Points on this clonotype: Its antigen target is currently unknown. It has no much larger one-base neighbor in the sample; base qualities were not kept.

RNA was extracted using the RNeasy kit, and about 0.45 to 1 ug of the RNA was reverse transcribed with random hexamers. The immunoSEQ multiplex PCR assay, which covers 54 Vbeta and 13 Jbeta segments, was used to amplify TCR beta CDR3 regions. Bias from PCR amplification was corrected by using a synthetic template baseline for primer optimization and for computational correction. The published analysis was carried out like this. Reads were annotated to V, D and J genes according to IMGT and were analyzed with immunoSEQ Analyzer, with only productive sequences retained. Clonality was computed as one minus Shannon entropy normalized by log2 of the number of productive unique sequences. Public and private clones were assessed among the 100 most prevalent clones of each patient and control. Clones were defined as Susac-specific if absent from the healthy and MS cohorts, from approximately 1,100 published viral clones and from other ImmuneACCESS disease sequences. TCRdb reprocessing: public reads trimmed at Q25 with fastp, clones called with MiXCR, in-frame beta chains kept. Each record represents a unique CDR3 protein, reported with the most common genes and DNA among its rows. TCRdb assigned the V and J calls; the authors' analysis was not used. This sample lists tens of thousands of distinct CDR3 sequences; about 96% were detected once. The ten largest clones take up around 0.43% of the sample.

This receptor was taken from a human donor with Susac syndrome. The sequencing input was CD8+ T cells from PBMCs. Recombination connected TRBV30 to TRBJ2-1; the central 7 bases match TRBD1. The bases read TGTGCCTGGAGAGAACAAAGGGGGCAATACAATGAGCAGTTCTTC. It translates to CAWREQRGQYNEQFF.